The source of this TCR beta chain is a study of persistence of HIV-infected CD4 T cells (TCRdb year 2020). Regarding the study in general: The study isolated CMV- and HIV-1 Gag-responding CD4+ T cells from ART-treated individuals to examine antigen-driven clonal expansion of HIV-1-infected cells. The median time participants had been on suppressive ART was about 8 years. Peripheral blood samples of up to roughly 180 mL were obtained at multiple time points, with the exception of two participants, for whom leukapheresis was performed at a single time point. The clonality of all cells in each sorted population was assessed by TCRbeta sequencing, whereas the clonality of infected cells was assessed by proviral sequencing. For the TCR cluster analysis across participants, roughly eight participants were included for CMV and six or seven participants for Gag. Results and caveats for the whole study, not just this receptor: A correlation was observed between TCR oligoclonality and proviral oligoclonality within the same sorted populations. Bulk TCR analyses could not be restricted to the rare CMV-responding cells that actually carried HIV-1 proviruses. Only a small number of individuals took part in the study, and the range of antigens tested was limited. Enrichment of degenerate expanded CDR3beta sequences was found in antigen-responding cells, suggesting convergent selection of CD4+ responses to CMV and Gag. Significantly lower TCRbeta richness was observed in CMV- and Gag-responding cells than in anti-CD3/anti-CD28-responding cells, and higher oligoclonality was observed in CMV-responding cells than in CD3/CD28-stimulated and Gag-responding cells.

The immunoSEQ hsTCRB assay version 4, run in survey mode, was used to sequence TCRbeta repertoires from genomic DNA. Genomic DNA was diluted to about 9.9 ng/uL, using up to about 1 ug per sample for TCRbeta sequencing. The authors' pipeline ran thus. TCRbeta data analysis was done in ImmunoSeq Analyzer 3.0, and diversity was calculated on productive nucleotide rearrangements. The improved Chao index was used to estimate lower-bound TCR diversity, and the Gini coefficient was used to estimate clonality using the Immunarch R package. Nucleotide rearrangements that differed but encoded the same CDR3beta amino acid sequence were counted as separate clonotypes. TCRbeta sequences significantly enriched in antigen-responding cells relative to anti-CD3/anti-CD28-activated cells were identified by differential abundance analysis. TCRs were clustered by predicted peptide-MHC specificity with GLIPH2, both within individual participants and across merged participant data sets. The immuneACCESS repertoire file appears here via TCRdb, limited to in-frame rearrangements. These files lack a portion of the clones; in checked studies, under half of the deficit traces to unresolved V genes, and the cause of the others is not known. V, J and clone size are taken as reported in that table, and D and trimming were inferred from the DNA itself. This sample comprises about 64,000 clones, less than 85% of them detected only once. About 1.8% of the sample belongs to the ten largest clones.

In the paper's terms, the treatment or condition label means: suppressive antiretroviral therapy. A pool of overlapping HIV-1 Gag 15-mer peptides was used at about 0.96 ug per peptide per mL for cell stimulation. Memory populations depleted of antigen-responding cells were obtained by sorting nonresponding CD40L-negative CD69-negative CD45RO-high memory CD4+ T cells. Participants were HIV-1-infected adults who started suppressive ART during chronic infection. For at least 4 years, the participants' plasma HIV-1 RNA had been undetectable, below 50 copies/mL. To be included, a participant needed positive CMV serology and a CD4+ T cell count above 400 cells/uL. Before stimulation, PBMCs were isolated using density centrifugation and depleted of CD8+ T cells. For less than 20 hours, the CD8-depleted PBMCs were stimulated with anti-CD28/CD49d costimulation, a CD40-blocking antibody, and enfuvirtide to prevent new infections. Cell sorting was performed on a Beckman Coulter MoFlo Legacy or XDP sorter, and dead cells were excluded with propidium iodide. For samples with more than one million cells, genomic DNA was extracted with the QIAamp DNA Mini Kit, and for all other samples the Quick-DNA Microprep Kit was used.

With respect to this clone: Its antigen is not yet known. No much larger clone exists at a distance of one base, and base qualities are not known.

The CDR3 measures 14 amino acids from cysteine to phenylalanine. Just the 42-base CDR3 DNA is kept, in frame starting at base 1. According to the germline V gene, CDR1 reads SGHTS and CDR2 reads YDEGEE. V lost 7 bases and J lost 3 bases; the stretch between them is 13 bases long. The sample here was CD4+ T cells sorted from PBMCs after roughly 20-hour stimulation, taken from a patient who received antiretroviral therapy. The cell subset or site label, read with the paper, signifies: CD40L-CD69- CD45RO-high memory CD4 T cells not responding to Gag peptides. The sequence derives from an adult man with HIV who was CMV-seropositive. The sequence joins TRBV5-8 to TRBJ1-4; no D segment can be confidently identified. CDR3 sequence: CASPPPYSNEKLFF. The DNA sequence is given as TGTGCCAGCCCTCCACCATACTCTAATGAAAAACTGTTTTTT.